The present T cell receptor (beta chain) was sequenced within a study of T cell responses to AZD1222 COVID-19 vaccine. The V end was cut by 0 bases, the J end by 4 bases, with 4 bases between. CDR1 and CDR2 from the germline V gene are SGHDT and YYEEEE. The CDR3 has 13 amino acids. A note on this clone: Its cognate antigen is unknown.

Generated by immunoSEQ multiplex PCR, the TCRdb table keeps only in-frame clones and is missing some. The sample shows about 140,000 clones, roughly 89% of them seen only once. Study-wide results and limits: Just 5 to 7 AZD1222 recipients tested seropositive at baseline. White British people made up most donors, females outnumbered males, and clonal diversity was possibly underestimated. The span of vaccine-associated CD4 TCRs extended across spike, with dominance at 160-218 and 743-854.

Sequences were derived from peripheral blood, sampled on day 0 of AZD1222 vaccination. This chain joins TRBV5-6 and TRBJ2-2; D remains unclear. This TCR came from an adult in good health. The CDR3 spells CASSLVSTGELFF. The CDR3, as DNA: TGTGCCAGCAGCTTGGTGAGCACCGGGGAGCTGTTTTTT.